This TCR beta chain was recorded in a study of blood T cells in healthy people across ages. A second about 7 to 11 cycle PCR used barcoded and J-beta primers. Each CDR3 protein gets one entry after TCRdb re-called the 5' RACE reads with MiXCR. The sample lists some 640,000 distinct CDR3 sequences, about 30% seen once, with more than 15% in the top ten. CDR3 length: 16 amino acids. The V end was cut by 5 bases, the J end by 0 bases, with 14 bases between. The V gene's germline CDR1 is KGHSH and CDR2 LQKENI. Sample: blood. This rearrangement joins TRBV18 to TRBJ1-3; TRBD1 might be the D (5 bases). The TCR comes from a woman older than 75 in good health. The CDR3 nucleotides are TGTGCCAGCTCAAGAGGGACCACTGCCTCTGGAAACACCATATATTTT. It yields the protein CASSRGTTASGNTIYF.